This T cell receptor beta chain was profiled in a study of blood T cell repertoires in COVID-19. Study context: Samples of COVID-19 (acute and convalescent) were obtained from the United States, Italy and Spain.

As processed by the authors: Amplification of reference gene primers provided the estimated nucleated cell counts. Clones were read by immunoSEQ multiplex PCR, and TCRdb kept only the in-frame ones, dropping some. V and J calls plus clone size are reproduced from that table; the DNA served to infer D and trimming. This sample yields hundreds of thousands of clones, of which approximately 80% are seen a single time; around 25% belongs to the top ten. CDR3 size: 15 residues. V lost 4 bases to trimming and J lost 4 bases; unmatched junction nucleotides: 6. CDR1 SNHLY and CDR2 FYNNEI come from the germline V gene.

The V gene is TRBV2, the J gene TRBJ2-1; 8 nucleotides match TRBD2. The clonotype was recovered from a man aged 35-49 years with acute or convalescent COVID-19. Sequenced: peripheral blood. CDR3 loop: CASSGSGIEYNEQFF. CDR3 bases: TGTGCCAGCAGTGGTAGCGGGATCGAATACAATGAGCAGTTCTTC.